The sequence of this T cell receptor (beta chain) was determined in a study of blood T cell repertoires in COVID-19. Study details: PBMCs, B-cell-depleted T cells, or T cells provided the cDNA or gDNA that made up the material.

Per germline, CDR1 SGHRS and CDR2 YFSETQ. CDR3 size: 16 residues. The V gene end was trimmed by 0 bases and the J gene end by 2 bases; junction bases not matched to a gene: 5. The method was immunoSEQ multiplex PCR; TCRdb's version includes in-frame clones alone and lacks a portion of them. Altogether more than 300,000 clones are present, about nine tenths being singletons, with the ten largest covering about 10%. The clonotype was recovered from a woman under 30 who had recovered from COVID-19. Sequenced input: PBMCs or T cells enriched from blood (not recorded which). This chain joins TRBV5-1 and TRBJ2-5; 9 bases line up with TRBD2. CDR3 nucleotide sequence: TGCGCCAGCAGCTTGGATTTTAGCGGGGGACAAGAGACCCAGTACTTC. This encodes CASSLDFSGGQETQYF.